This T cell receptor (beta chain) emerged from a study of blood T cell repertoires in COVID-19. Overall study context: Sites in the United States, Italy and Spain provided acute and convalescent COVID-19 samples. T cells, B-cell-depleted T cells, or PBMCs provided the cDNA or gDNA that served as material.

Per the authors' pipeline: Estimates of nucleated cell counts were drawn from the amplification of reference gene primers. Clones were sequenced by immunoSEQ multiplex PCR, and TCRdb holds only the in-frame ones, with some missing. That table furnishes V, J and clone size, whereas the DNA furnished D and trimming. The sample consists of around 210,000 clones, about 86% of them appearing once. J lost 3 bases, V lost 4 bases, and 11 bases had no gene match. CDR1 is SGHNT and CDR2 is YYREEE in the germline V gene (reference sequence). This CDR3 contains 16 residues. The receptor's source is a woman between 65 and 79 years old with acute or convalescent COVID-19. The chain employs TRBV5-4 and TRBJ2-3, with 7 bases aligning to TRBD2. The sequenced sample was peripheral blood. The CDR3 reads CASSPRGGSLTDTQYF. CDR3 in DNA: TGTGCCAGCAGCCCGAGGGGCGGGAGTCTAACAGATACGCAGTATTTT.